This is a list of T cell receptor beta chains from one sample in a study of blood T cell repertoires in COVID-19. Data came from immunoSEQ multiplex PCR; TCRdb stores just in-frame clones and leaves some out. Among around 190,000 clones listed, around 76% were seen once. The sample consisted of peripheral blood. These receptors were collected from an older woman with COVID-19, enrolled during active disease. The CDR3 runs from the conserved cysteine through the conserved F or W. D genes are given only for firm matches. Clone size appears in some rows only: once, few, many, or a class for an expanded clone.

CDR3 protein,CDR3 DNA,J gene,V gene,D gene,clone size
CASSSNDRGNTEAFF,TGTGCCAGCAGTTCCAATGACAGGGGGAACACTGAAGCTTTCTTT,TRBJ1-1,TRBV6-6,TRBD1,NA
CAISESVAGGGELFF,TGTGCCATCAGTGAGTCGGTAGCCGGTGGCGGGGAGCTGTTTTTT,TRBJ2-2,TRBV10-3,NA,NA
CASSLRTGRNSPLHF,TGTGCCAGCAGCCTGAGGACAGGGCGGAATTCACCCCTCCACTTT,TRBJ1-6,TRBV7-2,TRBD1,NA
CSATERDEQFF,TGCAGTGCTACCGAGCGGGATGAGCAGTTCTTC,TRBJ2-1,TRBV20-1,NA,NA
CASSEGGPQPQHF,TGTGCCAGTAGTGAGGGGGGGCCTCAGCCCCAGCATTTT,TRBJ1-5,TRBV19,NA,NA
CASSLVGADTSTEAFF,TGTGCCAGCAGCTTGGTGGGGGCCGATACTTCCACTGAAGCTTTCTTT,TRBJ1-1,TRBV5-6,NA,NA
CASSLTARGQSPNEQFF,TGTGCCAGCAGCTTAACCGCACGGGGACAGTCACCTAATGAGCAGTTCTTC,TRBJ2-1,TRBV7-3,TRBD1,NA
CASSWTASGNTIYF,TGTGCCAGCAGTTGGACAGCGTCTGGAAACACCATATATTTT,TRBJ1-3,TRBV6-5,NA,NA
CASTLSSGANVLTF,TGTGCCAGCACTCTGAGCTCTGGGGCCAACGTCCTGACTTTC,TRBJ2-6,TRBV7-3,NA,NA
CASSRGTSGSYNEQFF,TGTGCCAGCAGTAGGGGGACTAGCGGGAGTTACAATGAGCAGTTCTTC,TRBJ2-1,TRBV6-2/TRBV6-3,TRBD2,NA
CASSMTSGGQETQYF,TGTGCCAGCTCAATGACTAGCGGGGGACAAGAGACCCAGTACTTC,TRBJ2-5,TRBV18,TRBD2,NA
CASSGLGTGEETQYF,TGTGCCAGCAGTGGCTTAGGGACAGGGGAAGAGACCCAGTACTTC,TRBJ2-5,TRBV27,TRBD1,NA
CASRQGEANSPLHF,TGCGCCAGCAGGCAGGGGGAGGCTAATTCACCCCTCCACTTT,TRBJ1-6,TRBV5-1,TRBD1,NA
CASSRGGGYNEQFF,TGTGCCAGCAGCCGAGGGGGGGGGTACAATGAGCAGTTCTTC,TRBJ2-1,TRBV7-8,NA,few
CAWGGDNNSPLHF,TGTGCCTGGGGGGGTGACAATAATTCACCCCTCCACTTT,TRBJ1-6,TRBV30,NA,NA
CASSRSGGAVRAGELFF,TGTGCCAGCAGTCGAAGCGGGGGGGCGGTACGGGCCGGGGAGCTGTTTTTT,TRBJ2-2,TRBV28,TRBD2,once
CSVVFQGSQGLGAFF,TGCAGCGTTGTCTTTCAGGGGTCGCAAGGCCTAGGGGCTTTCTTT,TRBJ1-1,TRBV29-1,NA,few
CAISLDRGGYEQYF,TGTGCCATCAGCCTCGACAGGGGGGGGTACGAGCAGTACTTC,TRBJ2-7,TRBV10-3,TRBD1,NA
CASSPGLAGGIIEQFF,TGTGCCAGCTCACCCGGGCTAGCGGGGGGAATCATTGAGCAGTTCTTC,TRBJ2-1,TRBV18,TRBD2,NA
CASSRLAGTGNTQYF,TGTGCCAGCAGTAGACTAGCGGGTACGGGGAATACGCAGTATTTT,TRBJ2-3,TRBV2,TRBD2,NA
CASSIGGLGGNTIYF,TGTGCCAGTAGTATCGGGGGACTAGGCGGAAACACCATATATTTT,TRBJ1-3,TRBV19,NA,NA
CASSLRSGGIHISSYNEQFF,TGTGCCAGCAGCTTACGGAGCGGGGGAATCCATATAAGCTCCTACAATGAGCAGTTCTTC,TRBJ2-1,TRBV7-8,TRBD2,NA
CASSLSPGQETQYF,TGTGCCAGCAGCTTATCCCCCGGACAGGAGACCCAGTACTTC,TRBJ2-5,TRBV7-3,NA,NA
CASSLAGSGTEAFF,TGTGCCAGCAGCTTAGCGGGCAGCGGCACTGAAGCTTTCTTT,TRBJ1-1,TRBV13,NA,NA
CAISESITGAGTEAFF,TGTGCCATCAGTGAGTCCATCACAGGGGCGGGCACTGAAGCTTTCTTT,TRBJ1-1,TRBV10-3,TRBD1,NA
CASSSTGRMGQYF,TGTGCCAGCAGTTCTACAGGGAGAATGGGCCAGTACTTC,TRBJ2-5,TRBV28,NA,NA
CASSGSGTGMPKNIQYF,TGTGCCAGCAGCGGTTCCGGGACAGGGATGCCCAAAAACATTCAGTACTTC,TRBJ2-4,TRBV9,TRBD1,NA
CASSFTLTAGGGELFF,TGTGCCAGCAGCTTTACTTTAACAGCGGGAGGCGGGGAGCTGTTTTTT,TRBJ2-2,TRBV7-9,TRBD2,few
CASSLGGARGYTF,TGTGCCAGCAGCTTGGGGGGGGCGCGGGGCTACACCTTC,TRBJ1-2,TRBV7-2,NA,NA
CASSFRLISGANVLTF,TGTGCCAGCAGTTTCAGATTGATCTCTGGGGCCAACGTCCTGACTTTC,TRBJ2-6,TRBV28,NA,NA
CASSLFIGQGAEAFF,TGTGCCAGCAGCTTATTCATTGGACAGGGGGCTGAGGCTTTCTTT,TRBJ1-1,TRBV7-3,TRBD1,NA
CASSRGWTDNSPLHF,TGTGCCAGCAGCCGGGGCTGGACAGATAATTCACCCCTCCACTTT,TRBJ1-6,TRBV5-4,NA,few
CASSRDSYEQYF,TGCGCCAGCAGCAGGGACAGCTACGAGCAGTACTTC,TRBJ2-7,TRBV5-1,TRBD1,NA
CASSQRSGSLSYNEQFF,TGTGCCAGCAGCCAGCGTAGCGGGAGCCTTTCCTACAATGAGCAGTTCTTC,TRBJ2-1,TRBV3-1/TRBV3-2,TRBD2,NA
CASTLDRTAQPQHF,TGTGCCAGCACTCTAGACAGGACCGCTCAGCCCCAGCATTTT,TRBJ1-5,TRBV28,NA,NA
CASTQMGQAHQPQHF,TGTGCCAGTACCCAGATGGGGCAGGCCCATCAGCCCCAGCATTTT,TRBJ1-5,TRBV19,NA,NA
CASSLAGQGKNSGANVLTF,TGCGCCAGCAGCTTGGCCGGGCAGGGCAAAAACTCTGGGGCCAACGTCCTGACTTTC,TRBJ2-6,TRBV5-1,NA,NA
CASSPQGRVNTEAFF,TGTGCCAGCAGCCCCCAAGGGAGGGTCAACACTGAAGCTTTCTTT,TRBJ1-1,TRBV5-5,NA,NA
CASSLGVGANTEAFF,TGCGCCAGCAGCTTGGGAGTGGGAGCGAACACTGAAGCTTTCTTT,TRBJ1-1,TRBV5-1,NA,NA
CSVRGATEAFF,TGCAGTGTTAGAGGGGCCACTGAAGCTTTCTTT,TRBJ1-1,TRBV20-1,NA,NA
CASSIWGGRNQPQHF,TGTGCCAGTAGTATATGGGGAGGCCGCAATCAGCCCCAGCATTTT,TRBJ1-5,TRBV19,NA,NA
CSVTGFGREQFF,TGCAGCGTGACAGGGTTCGGGCGAGAGCAGTTCTTC,TRBJ2-1,TRBV29-1,TRBD1,once
CASSYGGAGTGELFF,TGCGCCAGCAGCTATGGCGGGGCGGGCACCGGGGAGCTGTTTTTT,TRBJ2-2,TRBV5-1,NA,NA
CASSPGGYQRYEQYF,TGCGCCAGCAGCCCGGGGGGTTACCAACGCTACGAGCAGTACTTC,TRBJ2-7,TRBV5-1,TRBD2,NA
CASTSTGTSGRETQYF,TGTGCCAGCACCTCGACCGGGACTAGCGGGAGAGAGACCCAGTACTTC,TRBJ2-5,TRBV28,TRBD2,NA
CASSLRQYNSPLHF,TGCGCCAGCAGCTTGCGACAGTATAATTCACCCCTCCACTTT,TRBJ1-6,TRBV5-1,NA,NA
CASSVEGQGLGNTIYF,TGTGCCAGCAGCGTAGAGGGACAGGGTTTGGGAAACACCATATATTTT,TRBJ1-3,TRBV9,TRBD1,NA
CASRQGNQPQHF,TGTGCCAGTAGGCAGGGCAATCAGCCCCAGCATTTT,TRBJ1-5,TRBV19,NA,NA
CASSLSGGENTEAFF,TGTGCCAGCAGCTTATCCGGGGGAGAGAACACTGAAGCTTTCTTT,TRBJ1-1,TRBV7-3,NA,NA
CASSYSIRLRDRGMDGGYTF,TGTGCCAGCAGTTACTCGATCCGGTTACGCGACAGGGGAATGGATGGTGGCTACACCTTC,TRBJ1-2,TRBV6-2/TRBV6-3,TRBD1,NA
CASSPDGNYGYTF,TGTGCCAGCAGCCCTGACGGGAACTATGGCTACACCTTC,TRBJ1-2,TRBV5-4,NA,few